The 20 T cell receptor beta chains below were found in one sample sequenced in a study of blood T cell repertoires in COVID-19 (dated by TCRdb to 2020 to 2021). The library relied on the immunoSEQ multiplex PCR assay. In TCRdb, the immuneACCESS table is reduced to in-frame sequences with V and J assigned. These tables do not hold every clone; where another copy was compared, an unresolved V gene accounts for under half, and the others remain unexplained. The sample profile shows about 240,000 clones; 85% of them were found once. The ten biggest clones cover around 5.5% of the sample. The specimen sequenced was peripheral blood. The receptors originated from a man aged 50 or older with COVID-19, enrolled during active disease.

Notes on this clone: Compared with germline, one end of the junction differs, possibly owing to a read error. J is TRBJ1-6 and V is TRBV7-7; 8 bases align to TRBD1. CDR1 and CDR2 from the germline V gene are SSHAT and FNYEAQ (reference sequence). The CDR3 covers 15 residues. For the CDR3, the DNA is TGTGCTAGCAGCTTACGGACAGGGAATAATTCACCCCTCCACTTT. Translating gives CASSLRTGNNSPLHF. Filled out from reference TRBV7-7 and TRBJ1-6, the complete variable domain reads GAGVSQSPRYKVTKRGQDVTLRCDPISSHATLYWYQQALGQGPEFLTYFNYEAQPDKSGLPSDRFSAERPEGSISTLTIQRTEQRDSAMYRCASSLRTGNNSPLHFGNGTRLTVT.

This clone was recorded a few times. The CDR3, as DNA: TGTGCCAGCAAGGCAGGAGGGGGCGAGTACGAGCAGTACTTC. Translated: CASKAGGGEYEQYF. The genes are TRBV6-6 and TRBJ2-7; possibly TRBD1 for D (7 bases). V was pared by 7 bases and J by 4 bases, with 17 bases between. CDR3 length: 14 residues. Germline CDR1 and CDR2: MNHNY and SVGAGI (reference sequence).

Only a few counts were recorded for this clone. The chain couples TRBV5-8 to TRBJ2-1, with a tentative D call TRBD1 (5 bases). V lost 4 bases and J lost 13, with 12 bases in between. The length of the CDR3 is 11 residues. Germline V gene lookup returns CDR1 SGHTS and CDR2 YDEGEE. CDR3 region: CASSPQAPQFF. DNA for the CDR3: TGTGCCAGCAGCCCACAGGCTCCCCAGTTCTTC.

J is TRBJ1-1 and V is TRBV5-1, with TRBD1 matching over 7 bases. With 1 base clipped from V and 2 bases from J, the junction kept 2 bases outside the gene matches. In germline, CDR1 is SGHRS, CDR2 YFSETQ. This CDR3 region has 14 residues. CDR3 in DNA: TGCGCCAGCAGCTTGTACAGGGGAAACACTGAAGCTTTCTTT. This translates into CASSLYRGNTEAFF.

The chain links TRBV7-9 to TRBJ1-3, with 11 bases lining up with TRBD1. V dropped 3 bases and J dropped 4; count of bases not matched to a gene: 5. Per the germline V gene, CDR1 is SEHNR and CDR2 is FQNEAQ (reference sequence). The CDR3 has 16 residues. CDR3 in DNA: TGTGCCAGCAGCTTTGGACAGGGGGCATCAGGAAACACCATATATTTT. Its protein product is CASSFGQGASGNTIYF.

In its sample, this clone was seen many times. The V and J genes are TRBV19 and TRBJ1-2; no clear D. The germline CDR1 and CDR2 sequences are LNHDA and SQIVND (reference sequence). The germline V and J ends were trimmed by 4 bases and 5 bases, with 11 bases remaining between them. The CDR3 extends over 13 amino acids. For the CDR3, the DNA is TGTGCCAGTAGTAAGAACGGTGATTATGGCTACACCTTC. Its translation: CASSKNGDYGYTF.

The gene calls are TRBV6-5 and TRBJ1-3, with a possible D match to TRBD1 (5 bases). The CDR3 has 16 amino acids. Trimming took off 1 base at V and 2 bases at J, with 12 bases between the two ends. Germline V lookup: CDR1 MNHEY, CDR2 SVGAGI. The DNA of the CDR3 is TGTGCCAGCAGTTACTGGTCCGGACAACCTGGAAACACCATATATTTT. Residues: CASSYWSGQPGNTIYF.

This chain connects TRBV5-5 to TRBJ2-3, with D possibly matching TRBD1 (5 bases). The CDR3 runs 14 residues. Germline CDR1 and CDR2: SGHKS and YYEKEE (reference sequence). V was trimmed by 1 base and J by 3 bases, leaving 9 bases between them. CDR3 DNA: TGTGCCAGCAGCTTGAGGCAGGGAACAGATACGCAGTATTTT. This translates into CASSLRQGTDTQYF.

CDR3 in amino acids: CASSQYIQETQYF. For the CDR3, the DNA is TGTGCCAGCAGCCAATATATCCAAGAGACCCAGTACTTC. The rearrangement links TRBV16 to TRBJ2-5; D not certain. Germline loops: CDR1 KGHSY, CDR2 FQNENV. The CDR3 contains 13 residues. V was clipped by 1 base and J by 1 base, with 4 bases between them.

The CDR3 spells CASSVGQGSQPQHF. In DNA form, the CDR3 reads TGTGCCAGCAGCGTTGGACAGGGGAGTCAGCCCCAGCATTTT. The rearrangement joins TRBV9 to TRBJ1-5, with 9 bases lining up with TRBD1. The CDR3 has 14 residues. V was clipped by 2 bases and J by 6 bases; unmatched bases: 3. Germline V lookup: CDR1 SGDLS, CDR2 YYNGEE.

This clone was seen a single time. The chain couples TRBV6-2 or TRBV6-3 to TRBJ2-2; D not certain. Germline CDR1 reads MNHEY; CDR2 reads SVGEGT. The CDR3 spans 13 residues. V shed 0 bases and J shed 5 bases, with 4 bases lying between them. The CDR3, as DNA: TGTGCCAGCAGTTACTCGACAACCGGGGAGCTGTTTTTT. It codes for CASSYSTTGELFF.

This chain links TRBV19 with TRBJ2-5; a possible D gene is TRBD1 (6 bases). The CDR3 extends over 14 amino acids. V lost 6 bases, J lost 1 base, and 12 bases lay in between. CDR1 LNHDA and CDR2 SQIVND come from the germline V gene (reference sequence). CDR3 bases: TGTGCCAGTAGCTTCACAGGGACCCAAGAGACCCAGTACTTC. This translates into CASSFTGTQETQYF.

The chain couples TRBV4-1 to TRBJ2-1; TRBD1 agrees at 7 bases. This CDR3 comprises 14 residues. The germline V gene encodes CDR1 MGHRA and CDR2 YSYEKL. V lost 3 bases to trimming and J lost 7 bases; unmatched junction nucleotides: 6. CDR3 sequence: CASSHTEGANEQFF. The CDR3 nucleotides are TGCGCCAGCAGCCACACTGAGGGGGCAAATGAGCAGTTCTTC.

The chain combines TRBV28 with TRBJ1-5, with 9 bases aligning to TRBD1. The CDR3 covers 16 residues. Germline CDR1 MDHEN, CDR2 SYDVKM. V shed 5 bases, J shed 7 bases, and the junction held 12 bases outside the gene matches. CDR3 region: CASSTTGTGLEQPQHF. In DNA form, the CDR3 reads TGTGCCAGCAGTACGACAGGGACAGGGTTAGAGCAGCCCCAGCATTTT.

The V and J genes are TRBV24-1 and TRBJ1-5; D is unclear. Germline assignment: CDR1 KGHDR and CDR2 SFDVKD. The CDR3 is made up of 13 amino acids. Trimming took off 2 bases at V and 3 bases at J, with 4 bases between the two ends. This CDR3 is CATSDSNNQPQHF. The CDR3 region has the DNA TGTGCCACCAGTGATTCAAACAATCAGCCCCAGCATTTT.

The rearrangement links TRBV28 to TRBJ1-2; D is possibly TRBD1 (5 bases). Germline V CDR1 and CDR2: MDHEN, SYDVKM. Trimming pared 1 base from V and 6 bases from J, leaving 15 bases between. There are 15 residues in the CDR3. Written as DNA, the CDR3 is TGTGCCAGCAGTTTATCCTTGGGTCAGGGCGATGGCTACACCTTC. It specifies CASSLSLGQGDGYTF.

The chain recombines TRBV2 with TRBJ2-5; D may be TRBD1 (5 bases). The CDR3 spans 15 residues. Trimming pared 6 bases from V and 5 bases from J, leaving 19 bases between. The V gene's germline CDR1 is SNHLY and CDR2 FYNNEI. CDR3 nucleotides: TGTGCCAGCAGGAAAGGGGCAGGGCCGAGGGAGACCCAGTACTTC. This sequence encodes CASRKGAGPRETQYF.

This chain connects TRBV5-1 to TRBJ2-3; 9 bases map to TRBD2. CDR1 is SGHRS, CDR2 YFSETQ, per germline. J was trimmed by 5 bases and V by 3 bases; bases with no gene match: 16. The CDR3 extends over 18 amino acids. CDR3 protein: CASSSWGSAGGPRDTQYF. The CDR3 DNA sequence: TGCGCCAGCAGCTCCTGGGGTTCGGCGGGGGGGCCGAGAGATACGCAGTATTTT.

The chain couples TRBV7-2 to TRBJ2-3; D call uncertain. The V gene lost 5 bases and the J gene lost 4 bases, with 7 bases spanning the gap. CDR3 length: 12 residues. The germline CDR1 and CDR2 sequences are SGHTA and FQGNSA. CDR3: CASSRVPDTQYF. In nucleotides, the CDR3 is TGTGCCAGCAGCCGAGTCCCAGATACGCAGTATTTT.

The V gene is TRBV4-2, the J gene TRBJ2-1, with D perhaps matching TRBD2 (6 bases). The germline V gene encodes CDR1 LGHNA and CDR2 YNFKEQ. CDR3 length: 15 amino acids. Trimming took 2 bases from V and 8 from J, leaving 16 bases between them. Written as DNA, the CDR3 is TGTGCCAGCAGCCAACAGGCTGGGCGGGGCGATGAGCAGTTCTTC. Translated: CASSQQAGRGDEQFF.